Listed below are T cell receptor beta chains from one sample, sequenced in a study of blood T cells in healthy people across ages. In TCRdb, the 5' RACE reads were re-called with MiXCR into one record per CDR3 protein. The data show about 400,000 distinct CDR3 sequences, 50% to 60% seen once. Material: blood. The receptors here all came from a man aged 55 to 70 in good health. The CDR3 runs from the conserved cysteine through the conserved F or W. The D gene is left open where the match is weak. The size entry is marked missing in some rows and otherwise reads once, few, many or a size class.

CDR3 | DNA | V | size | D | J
CASKARGTDTQYF | TGTGCCAGCAAAGCCAGAGGCACAGATACGCAGTATTTT | TRBV6-6 | few | - | TRBJ2-3
CSAGQTTGIQPQHF | TGCAGTGCTGGGCAAACGACAGGGATTCAGCCCCAGCATTTT | TRBV20-1 | - | TRBD1 | TRBJ1-5
CASRGGVGSEAFF | TGTGCCAGCAGGGGGGGGGTAGGGTCTGAAGCTTTCTTT | TRBV6-5 | - | - | TRBJ1-1
CASSYSTSGVAKNIQYF | TGTGCCAGCAGTTACTCGACTAGCGGTGTAGCCAAAAACATTCAGTACTTC | TRBV6-5 | - | TRBD2 | TRBJ2-4
CASSQFGGRLNTEAFF | TGCGCCAGCAGCCAATTTGGGGGGCGATTGAACACTGAAGCTTTCTTT | TRBV4-3 | - | - | TRBJ1-1
CASSARAVVRETQYF | TGTGCCAGCAGCGCGAGGGCGGTAGTGCGAGAGACCCAGTACTTC | TRBV12-3/TRBV12-4 | - | - | TRBJ2-5
CASSLAGGFNTDTQYF | TGTGCCAGCAGCTTAGCGGGGGGTTTCAATACAGATACGCAGTATTTT | TRBV7-2 | once | - | TRBJ2-3
CASSLYLDSQETQYF | TGTGCCAGCAGCTTATATCTGGACAGCCAAGAGACCCAGTACTTC | TRBV7-2 | - | - | TRBJ2-5
CASSPTLNHYGYTF | TGTGCCAGCAGTCCCACCCTTAACCACTATGGCTACACCTTC | TRBV3-1 | - | - | TRBJ1-2
CSVDRGHNEQFF | TGCAGCGTTGATCGGGGTCACAATGAGCAGTTCTTC | TRBV29-1 | - | - | TRBJ2-1
CASSFTGTGNYGYTF | TGTGCCAGCAGTTTCACCGGGACAGGGAACTATGGCTACACCTTC | TRBV28 | - | TRBD1 | TRBJ1-2